A selection of T cell receptor beta chains follows, all from one sample in a study of CD8+ T cells in alopecia areata. TCRdb's copy holds only in-frame clones and misses some; the assay was immunoSEQ multiplex PCR. The table shows tens of thousands of clones, with about three fifths occurring only once. The sequenced sample was CD8+ T cells sorted from blood, obtained at week 4, from a patient treated with tofacitinib. These receptors were taken from a human donor with alopecia areata. Both conserved end residues are part of each CDR3. D genes are given only for firm matches.

>TRBD2|TRBV29-1
CSAQTSGGPSTDTQYF
>.|TRBV30
CAWTDSREQYF
>.|TRBV29-1
CSVEDGLSGNTIYF
>.|TRBV29-1
CSVEETVGIAFF
>TRBD1|TRBV15
CATSRDPDRAPDTF
>TRBD1|TRBV15
CATSRTTGGETQYF
>.|TRBV7-2
CASSLGNYGYTF
>TRBD1|TRBV5-1
CASSLRDRGPYEQYF
>.|TRBV4-3
CASSQDSGSNYGYTF
>TRBD1|TRBV4-3
CASSQDRGQPQHF